This T cell receptor beta chain originates from a study of T cell responses to AZD1222 COVID-19 vaccine. Study observations and caveats: Among vaccine-associated CD4 TCRs, coverage spanned spike, with dominance at 160-218 and 743-854.

As concerns this clone: The antigen remains undetermined.

Germline V gene sequence: CDR1 SGHDT, CDR2 YYEEEE. This CDR3 comprises 11 residues. Between the trimmed V and J ends, which lost 5 bases and 9 bases, there was a span of 9 bases. Sequencing was performed with immunoSEQ multiplex PCR; in TCRdb, only in-frame clones are kept and a portion is missing. This table holds 180,000 or so clones, around nine tenths found once. The V and J genes are TRBV5-6 and TRBJ2-1; D perhaps matches TRBD2 (6 bases). The receptor was isolated from an adult who received the AZD1222 COVID-19 vaccine. Sequenced here: peripheral blood, sampled 28 days after the second AZD1222 dose. In DNA, the CDR3 is TGTGCCAGCAGGACCGGGGGTGAGCAGTTCTTC. Protein product: CASRTGGEQFF. Filled out from reference TRBV5-6 and TRBJ2-1, the complete variable domain reads DAGVTQSPTHLIKTRGQQVTLRCSPKSGHDTVSWYQQALGQGPQFIFQYYEEEERQRGNFPDRFSGHQFPNYSSELNVNALLLGDSALYLCASRTGGEQFFGPGTRLTVL.